Listed below are T cell receptor beta chains from one sample, sequenced in a study of blood T cell repertoires in COVID-19. The protocol was immunoSEQ multiplex PCR, while the TCRdb copy is restricted to in-frame clones and leaves out a portion. The sample gives approximately 91,000 clones, over 70% of which show up once; less than 25% is in the top ten. Input material: peripheral blood. The source of these receptors is a man between 65 and 79 years old with acute or convalescent COVID-19. The CDR3 runs from the conserved cysteine through the conserved F or W. A D gene is named only where the DNA matches it firmly. Size is omitted from some rows. Given values are once, few, many or a class for expanded clones.

TRBD2 TRBJ2-7 - TRBV6-5 16 TGTGCCAGCAGTTACGCGGGATTGACTAGCGGGAAGGAGCAGTACTTC CASSYAGLTSGKEQYF
TRBD1 TRBJ1-5 - TRBV2 15 TGTGCCAGCAGCCCGGGACAGGGGAATATTCAGCCCCAGCATTTT CASSPGQGNIQPQHF
TRBD1 TRBJ1-6 - TRBV7-2 13 TGTGCCAGCAGCTTAGAAGGGACAGGGGCCGCGACCTTT CASSLEGTGAATF
TRBD2 TRBJ2-3 - TRBV5-1 13 TGCGCCACCGGGACTAGCGGGAGGGATACGCAGTATTTT CATGTSGRDTQYF
- TRBJ2-7 few TRBV5-1 14 TGCGCCAGCAGCTTGGGAGGGCCGTCCTACGAGCAGTACTTC CASSLGGPSYEQYF
TRBD2 TRBJ2-3 few TRBV11-3 15 TGTGCCAGCAGCTTAGGGACTAGCGGGACAGATACGCAGTATTTT CASSLGTSGTDTQYF
- TRBJ1-3 - TRBV7-2 15 TGTGCCAGCAGCCTAAGCAGGTTCTCTGGAAACACCATATATTTT CASSLSRFSGNTIYF
TRBD1 TRBJ1-2 - TRBV10-3 14 TGTGCCATTAGACCCGACAGGGGGGACTATGGCTACACCTTC CAIRPDRGDYGYTF
- TRBJ2-5 - TRBV6-5 15 TGTGCCAGCAGTTACAGGCCACCTGGGGCAGAGACCCAGTACTTC CASSYRPPGAETQYF
- TRBJ2-7 - TRBV30 13 TGTGCCTGCGAGACAGGACTTACCTACGAGCAGTACTTC CACETGLTYEQYF
- TRBJ2-1 - TRBV7-2 15 TGTGCCAGCAGCTTAGGCAGGTGGGGGGACAATGAGCAGTTCTTC CASSLGRWGDNEQFF
TRBD1 TRBJ1-4 - TRBV5-1 14 TGCGCCAGCAGCTTGGACAGGGGGAATGAAAAACTGTTTTTT CASSLDRGNEKLFF
TRBD2 TRBJ2-5 - TRBV9 17 TGTGCCAGCAGAGCGACTAGCGGGAGGGGGGGACAAGAGACCCAGTACTTC CASRATSGRGGQETQYF
TRBD2 TRBJ2-5 few TRBV9 16 TGTGCCAGCAGTGGGACTAGCGGGAGGGCCGAAGAGACCCAGTACTTC CASSGTSGRAEETQYF
TRBD2 TRBJ2-3 - TRBV29-1 14 TGCAGCGTTTCCAGCGGGAGTAACGCAGATACGCAGTATTTT CSVSSGSNADTQYF
- TRBJ1-1 few TRBV5-4 15 TGTGCCAGCAGTAAGTCGACGGGACATAACACTGAAGCTTTCTTT CASSKSTGHNTEAFF